This is a list of T cell receptor beta chains from one sample in a study of kidney transplant recipient with SARS-CoV-2 infection. MiXCR, applied by TCRdb to the reads, yields one record per CDR3 protein. The sample lists 200,000 to 250,000 distinct CDR3 sequences, 29% occurring once. Source: a blood sample, taken at baseline and on day 111 from a kidney transplant recipient. Receptor source: a young adult male patient who had COVID-19 and was a kidney transplant recipient. Some T cells may have come from the graft donor. CDR3s include the opening cysteine and the closing phenylalanine or tryptophan. D genes are given only for firm matches. The size entry gives once, few, many, or a class for an expanded clone.

cdr3_aa cdr3_nt clone_size v_call d_call j_call
CASSARAKCRKTYGYTF TGTGCCAGCAGCGCTAGGGCTAAGTGCCGAAAGACCTATGGCTACACCTTC few TRBV7-7 NA TRBJ1-2
CASSMGLHQPQHF TGTGCCAGTAGTATGGGTCTTCATCAGCCCCAGCATTTT many TRBV19 NA TRBJ1-5
CASSYDEFDRAPNEKLLF TGTGCCAGCAGTTACGACGAGTTCGACAGGGCCCCTAATGAAAAACTGCTTTTT once TRBV6-2/TRBV6-3 TRBD1 TRBJ1-4
CASSCHWVVRKTYGYTF TGTGCCAGCAGCTGTCATTGGGTCGTTAGAAAGACCTATGGCTACACCTTC many TRBV16 NA TRBJ1-2
CASSTRTSGRVYEQFF TGTGCCAGCAGTACAAGGACCAGCGGGAGGGTGTATGAGCAGTTCTTC many TRBV27 TRBD2 TRBJ2-1
CASSFMDRGETQYF TGTGCCAGCAGCTTCATGGACAGGGGAGAGACCCAGTACTTC many TRBV7-9 TRBD1 TRBJ2-5
CSARGGANQVNEQYF TGCAGTGCTAGGGGCGGGGCGAACCAGGTCAACGAGCAGTACTTC many TRBV20-1 NA TRBJ2-7
CASSRSGSGETQYF TGTGCCAGCAGCCGTAGCGGGAGTGGAGAGACCCAGTACTTC many TRBV11-2 TRBD2 TRBJ2-5
CASAPMESGANVLTF TGTGCCAGCGCCCCAATGGAGTCAGGGGCCAACGTCCTGACTTTC many TRBV5-4 NA TRBJ2-6
CASSKPGQGIGQFF TGTGCCAGCAGCAAGCCGGGACAGGGGATCGGGCAGTTCTTC many TRBV7-9 TRBD1 TRBJ2-1
CASSRDRAPGLKQFF TGTGCCAGCAGCCGTGACAGGGCCCCGGGGCTAAAGCAGTTCTTC many TRBV12-3/TRBV12-4 TRBD1 TRBJ2-1